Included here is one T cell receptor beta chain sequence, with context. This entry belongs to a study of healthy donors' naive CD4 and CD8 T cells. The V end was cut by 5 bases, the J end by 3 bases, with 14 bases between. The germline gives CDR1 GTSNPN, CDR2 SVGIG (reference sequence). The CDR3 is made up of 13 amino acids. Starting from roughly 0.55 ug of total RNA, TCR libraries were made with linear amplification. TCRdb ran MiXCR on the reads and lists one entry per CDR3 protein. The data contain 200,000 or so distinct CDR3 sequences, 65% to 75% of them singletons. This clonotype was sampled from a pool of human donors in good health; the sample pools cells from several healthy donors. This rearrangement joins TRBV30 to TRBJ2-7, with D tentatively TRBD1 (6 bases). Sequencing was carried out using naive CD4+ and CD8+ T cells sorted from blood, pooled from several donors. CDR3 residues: CAWRPEQGYEQYF. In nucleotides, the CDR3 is TGTGCCTGGCGACCTGAACAGGGCTACGAGCAGTACTTC.